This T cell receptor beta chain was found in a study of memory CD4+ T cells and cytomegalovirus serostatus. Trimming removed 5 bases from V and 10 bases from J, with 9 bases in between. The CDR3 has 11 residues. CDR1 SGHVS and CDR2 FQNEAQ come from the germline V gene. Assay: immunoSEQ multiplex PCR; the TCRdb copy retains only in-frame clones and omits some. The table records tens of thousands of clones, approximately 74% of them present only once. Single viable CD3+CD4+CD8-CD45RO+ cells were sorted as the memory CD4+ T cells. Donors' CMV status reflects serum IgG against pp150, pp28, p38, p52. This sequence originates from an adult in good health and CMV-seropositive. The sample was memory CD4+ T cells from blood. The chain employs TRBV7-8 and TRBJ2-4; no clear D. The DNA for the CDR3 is TGTGCCAGCAGCCCTGATAGAATTCAGTACTTC. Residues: CASSPDRIQYF.